Below are 30 T cell receptor beta chains sequenced from a single sample in a study of tumor-infiltrating lymphocytes in primary liver carcinoma. The investigators made TCR beta cDNA from about 0.45 ug total RNA, using a constant-region primer. TCR beta libraries came from three nested multiplex PCR rounds using slightly modified ARM-PCR. The opening two PCR rounds, approximately 10 cycles each, paired TRBV1-TRBV30 forward primers with a C-beta reverse primer. TCRdb re-called the multiplex PCR reads with MiXCR, one entry per CDR3 protein. Among fewer than 250,000 distinct CDR3 sequences, roughly 80% were seen once, and the ten largest hold approximately 18%. Extraction of RNA together with DNA used about 20-34 mg of unsorted bulk tissue. Sequenced material: tumor tissue from primary liver carcinoma. These receptors were obtained from a man aged 35 to 55 with primary liver carcinoma and hepatitis B virus infection.

The chain is built from TRBV4-2 and TRBJ1-2; 10 nucleotides match TRBD1. From germline, CDR1 is LGHNA and CDR2 YNFKEQ. The V and J ends lost 3 bases and 9 bases, in that order; junction bases with no gene match: 13. The CDR3 totals 16 residues. The CDR3 protein is CASSHAGGQGNGSYTF. In DNA form, the CDR3 reads TGTGCCAGCAGCCACGCCGGGGGACAGGGGAACGGTAGCTACACCTTC.

The CDR3 reads CATSRAGTGSNQPQYF. The CDR3 DNA reads TGTGCCACCAGCAGGGCCGGGACAGGGTCGAATCAGCCCCAGTATTTT. The chain uses TRBV15 and TRBJ1-5; 9 bases agree with TRBD1. The DNA end is a closer match to TRBJ2-3, so the J assignment may be wrong. The CDR3 spans 16 residues. The V gene's germline CDR1 is LNHNV and CDR2 YYDKDF (reference sequence).

The CDR3 here is CASSLEWATEVSGANVLTF. CDR3 nucleotide sequence: TGTGCCAGCAGCTTGGAGTGGGCAACCGAGGTCTCTGGGGCCAACGTCCTGACTTTC. This chain links TRBV5-4 with TRBJ2-6; D is ambiguous. Deletions cut 0 bases from V and 0 bases from J, with 16 bases between. Germline CDR1 is SGHNT and CDR2 is YYREEE (reference sequence). CDR3 length equals 19 residues.

The chain uses TRBV7-2 and TRBJ2-2; D might be TRBD1 or TRBD2, each matching 5 bases. Trimming removed 5 bases from V and 7 bases from J, with 17 bases in between. CDR3 length equals 15 residues. Germline V gene sequence: CDR1 SGHTA, CDR2 FQGNSA. CDR3 region: CASSTYGAVGGELFF. The CDR3 coding sequence is TGTGCCAGCAGCACCTACGGGGCGGTCGGCGGGGAGCTGTTTTTT.

Concerning this clonotype: A junction boundary mismatches the germline segment, possibly from a read error. CDR3 DNA: TGTGCCAGCAGCTTGGGAAAGGCTAGCTCCTACAATAAGCAGTTCTTC. It encodes CASSLGKASSYNKQFF. J is TRBJ2-1 and V is TRBV11-1; tentative D call: TRBD2 (5 bases). The CDR3 totals 16 residues. Germline CDR1 SGHAT, CDR2 FQDESV (reference sequence).

The CDR3 spells CASSYKDPATSIPYWQYF. In nucleotides, the CDR3 is TGTGCCAGCAGTTACAAGGACCCTGCCACTTCGATACCCTACTGGCAGTACTTC. V usage is TRBV6-5 and J usage is TRBJ2-7; no reliable D call. Germline loops: CDR1 MNHEY, CDR2 SVGAGI. This CDR3 region has 18 residues. V gave up 2 bases and J gave up 9 bases, with 29 bases separating them.

Comments on this clonotype: A single base separates this from a much larger clone, so it may be a read error. The V call is TRBV28, the J call TRBJ2-7; perhaps TRBD1 as D (6 bases). Germline V CDR1 and CDR2: MDHEN, SYDVKM. CDR3 size: 16 residues. The V and J ends lost 5 bases and 2 bases respectively, with 19 bases between them. DNA for the CDR3: TGTGCCAGCAGTCCGATTGGGACACTTAAGACCTACGAGCAGTACTTC. It is translated as CASSPIGTLKTYEQYF.

In its sample, this clonotype was seen once. One end of the junction does not line up with germline, which may come from a read error. The chain uses TRBV29-1 and TRBJ2-5; D is undetermined. The CDR3 totals 13 residues. Germline V lookup: CDR1 SQVTM, CDR2 ANQGSEA. The CDR3 protein is CSLEVSVQETQYF. The CDR3 nucleotides are TGTAGCCTTGAAGTCTCGGTACAAGAGACTCAGTACTTC.

As for this clonotype: The junction does not match germline at one end; this may be a read error. The chain carries TRBV10-3 and TRBJ2-7; 9 bases agree with TRBD2. The CDR3 covers 18 residues. Germline CDR1 reads ENHRY; CDR2 reads SYGVKD. The CDR3 reads CVIRVPPGTSLTSGEQYF. The CDR3 region has the DNA TGTGTCATCAGGGTTCCCCCCGGGACTAGCCTTACGTCTGGCGAGCAGTACTTC.

About this clonotype: The germline gene is not matched at one end of the junction; a read error may be the cause. This sequence joins TRBV29-1 and TRBJ2-5; D might be TRBD2 (5 bases). Germline CDR1 and CDR2: SQVTM and ANQGSEA. This CDR3 region has 15 residues. The CDR3 nucleotides read TGCAGTGTTGAATTCGCGGCGGGTAGATCAGAGACCCAGTACTTC. Translating gives CSVEFAAGRSETQYF.

Notes on this clonotype: A much larger clone sits a single nucleotide away, making a read error possible. The rearrangement joins TRBV5-1 to TRBJ1-3; perhaps TRBD1 as D (5 bases). CDR3 length: 18 residues. Germline-derived CDR1 and CDR2 are SGHRS and YFSETQ. CDR3 bases: TGCGCCAGCAGCTTGTCTTCGCCCGTAAAAGGGACTGGAAACAGCATATATTTT. Amino acids: CASSLSSPVKGTGNSIYF.

Comments on this clonotype: One junction end does not reproduce the germline sequence, and a read error may be involved. The V gene is TRBV7-3, the J gene TRBJ2-3, with D perhaps being TRBD1 or TRBD2 (5 bases each). This CDR3 region has 15 residues. The germline V gene has CDR1 SGHTA and CDR2 FQGTGA. CDR3 nucleotides: TGCGGCAGCAGCCTCGGGGCTTTTAGCACAGATACGCAGTATTTT. This gives the protein CGSSLGAFSTDTQYF.

Turning to this clonotype: The conserved phenylalanine or tryptophan normally closing the CDR3 is absent here, so this likely arose from a read error. The V gene is TRBV11-2, the J gene TRBJ2-7; D is perhaps TRBD1 (5 bases). Germline-derived CDR1 and CDR2 are SGHAT and FQNNGV. This CDR3 comprises 14 residues. Trimming left V 5 bases short and J 1 base short, with 12 bases between. The CDR3 DNA is TGTGCCAGCAGCACTAACAGGAATTCCTACGAGCAGTACTTA. It codes for CASSTNRNSYEQYL.

This chain joins TRBV24-1 and TRBJ2-3; 8 positions agree with TRBD1. CDR3 length equals 16 residues. Per the germline V gene, CDR1 is KGHDR and CDR2 is SFDVKD. V was clipped by 5 bases and J by 3 bases; unmatched bases: 9. The CDR3 sequence: CATSVQRTGLTDTQYF. The CDR3 nucleotides are TGTGCCACCAGTGTGCAGAGGACAGGGTTAACAGATACGCAGTATTTT.

About this clonotype itself: The conserved final phenylalanine or tryptophan is absent from the CDR3, which likely points to a read error. The rearrangement links TRBV28 to TRBJ1-1; D not resolved. The CDR3 covers 12 residues. The germline gives CDR1 MDHEN, CDR2 SYDVKM. The ends were cut back, 5 bases at V and 1 base at J, with 5 bases in the middle. CDR3 coding DNA: TGTGCCAGCAGTACTGAGAACACTGAAGCTTTCTTA. It codes for CASSTENTEAFL.

As for this clonotype: Sequence at one end of the junction differs from germline and may be a read error. V and J are TRBV7-9 and TRBJ2-7, with unresolved D. The CDR3 extends over 14 amino acids. Germline CDR1 SEHNR, CDR2 FQNEAQ (reference sequence). The CDR3 spells CTSSLASTPYEQYF. In DNA form, the CDR3 reads TGTACCAGCAGCTTAGCCTCGACTCCATACGAGCAGTATTTC.

To note about this clonotype: The germline gene is not matched at one end of the junction; a read error may be the cause. V usage is TRBV4-2 and J usage is TRBJ2-4, with 8 bases aligning to TRBD2. CDR3 length equals 16 residues. Per germline, CDR1 LGHNA and CDR2 YNFKEQ. In DNA, the CDR3 is TGTACCAGCAGCCAGAGTCAGTCCGGGGGGGAAAATATTCAGTACTTC. Translated: CTSSQSQSGGENIQYF.

Remarks on this clonotype: Because the CDR3 is missing its conserved closing phenylalanine or tryptophan, this is likely a read error. CDR3 nucleotide sequence: TGTGCCAGCAGTAAAACCCTTAGGAAGGAGCCACCCCTCCACTAT. It codes for CASSKTLRKEPPLHY. V gene TRBV6-5 combines with J gene TRBJ1-6; the D is unclear. The germline gives CDR1 MNHEY, CDR2 SVGAGI. V lost 5 bases and J 11 bases, leaving 19 bases between the germline ends. The CDR3 is made up of 15 amino acids.

Details on this clonotype: The junction does not match germline at one end; this may be a read error. The chain uses TRBV6-1 and TRBJ1-2, with unresolved D. CDR3 length equals 12 residues. CDR1 MNHNS and CDR2 SASEGT come from the germline V gene. The CDR3 nucleotides are TGTGACAGCAGCGGCAGCGATTATGACTACACCTTC. Its protein product is CDSSGSDYDYTF.

Remarks on this clonotype: A read error may account for a junction end that differs from germline. This chain uses TRBV5-5 with TRBJ2-7, with a weak D call TRBD2 (6 bases). This CDR3 contains 15 residues. Germline CDR1 is SGHKS and CDR2 is YYEKEE (reference sequence). In nucleotides, the CDR3 is TGTGCCAGCAGCTTAGGCGGGACCACTAGCTACGACCAGTACTTC. Encoded protein: CASSLGGTTSYDQYF.

The rearrangement joins TRBV4-3 to TRBJ2-7; D unresolved. The CDR3 covers 13 residues. Per the germline V gene, CDR1 is LGHNA and CDR2 is YSLEER. CDR3 loop: CAGSQDLPYEQYV. In DNA form, the CDR3 reads TGCGCCGGCAGCCAAGATCTACCCTACGAGCAGTACGTC.

As to this clonotype: One end of the junction varies from germline; a read error may be responsible. The V and J genes are TRBV6-6 and TRBJ1-2; 9 bases line up with TRBD1. The germline V gene encodes CDR1 MNHNY and CDR2 SVGAGI (reference sequence). The CDR3 runs to 14 residues. The CDR3 coding sequence is TGCGCCAGCCAACCTACGGGGGACAGGGAAGACTACACCTTC. Amino acids: CASQPTGDREDYTF.

To note about this clonotype: Because the CDR3 is missing its conserved closing phenylalanine or tryptophan, this is likely a read error. The chain uses TRBV28 and TRBJ2-1; 13 nucleotides align to TRBD2. V shed 7 bases and J 0 bases; nucleotides not matched to a gene: 12. CDR3 length: 19 amino acids. Per the germline V gene, CDR1 is MDHEN and CDR2 is SYDVKM. DNA of the CDR3: TGTGCCAGCATTTCTGCGGGACTAGCGGGATTGAGCTCCTACAATGAGCAGTTCTCC. Translated, it gives CASISAGLAGLSSYNEQFS.

As concerns this clonotype: Possible read error: a much larger clone is one base away. J is TRBJ1-1 and V is TRBV28; 12 bases are a match to TRBD1. Per germline, CDR1 MDHEN and CDR2 SYDVKM. The CDR3 totals 14 residues. CDR3 in DNA: TGTGCCAGCAGGGGGACAGGGGGCAACACTAAAGCTTTCTTT. This codes for CASRGTGGNTKAFF.

This clonotype was picked up one time. V and J are TRBV5-1 and TRBJ1-1, with a tentative D call TRBD1 (5 bases). The CDR3 covers 14 residues. With 6 bases removed from V and 3 bases from J, the gap between germline ends came to 15 bases. Germline CDR1 reads SGHRS; CDR2 reads YFSETQ. The CDR3 here is CASIPQGMYTEAFF. CDR3 DNA: TGCGCCAGCATCCCGCAGGGCATGTACACTGAAGCTTTCTTT.

The table lists this clonotype with a count of one. J is TRBJ1-1 and V is TRBV6-6; 8 bases align to TRBD1. Germline V CDR1 and CDR2: MNHNY, SVGAGI (reference sequence). This CDR3 contains 13 residues. In nucleotides, the CDR3 is TGTCTCAGCATCACAGGGGGGACTACTGAAGCTTTCTTT. It yields the protein CLSITGGTTEAFF.

This clonotype was seen repeatedly, ten times or more. The rearrangement joins TRBV6-2 or TRBV6-3 to TRBJ2-7, with 8 positions matching TRBD1. CDR3 length equals 15 residues. Trimming cost V 6 bases and J 4 bases; bases outside gene matches: 11. Germline V gene lookup returns CDR1 MNHEY and CDR2 SVGEGT. The CDR3 DNA reads TGTGCCAGCAGACCCCTACCCGGACAGGGTTACGAGCAGTACTTC. Translation: CASRPLPGQGYEQYF.

V usage is TRBV21-1 and J usage is TRBJ2-4; the table's TRBD1 call for D was not verified on the DNA. TRBV21-1 represents a pseudogene. CDR3 length: 16 amino acids. The CDR3, as DNA: TGTGCCAGCAGCGAAGCACAGGGAGAAATCCAAAACATTCAGTACTTC. It codes for CASSEAQGEIQNIQYF.

For this clonotype: One end of the junction varies from germline; a read error may be responsible. J is TRBJ2-1 and V is TRBV6-2 or TRBV6-3; 7 bases fit TRBD1. The CDR3 consists of 15 residues. Germline loops: CDR1 MNHEY, CDR2 SVGEGT. The chain's CDR3 is CASRSTGESHNERFF. The CDR3 bases are TGTGCCAGCAGGTCTACAGGGGAATCGCACAATGAGCGGTTCTTC.

A note on this clonotype: One end of the junction is discordant with germline, which a read error may explain. The rearrangement uses TRBV11-1 and TRBJ2-7; 7 bases agree with TRBD2. Germline CDR1 and CDR2: SGHAT and FQDESV (reference sequence). This CDR3 is 13 amino acids long. This CDR3 is CVSSSSGGGEQYF. CDR3 DNA sequence: TGTGTCAGCAGCTCCTCGGGGGGTGGTGAGCAGTACTTC.